Here is one T cell receptor beta chain with its context. Its antigen remains undetermined. There are no base qualities to consult, and no much larger clone falls within one base. This entry is derived from a study of cytomegalovirus exposure and HLA in healthy donors (dated by TCRdb to between 2016 and 2019). Regarding the complete study: An earlier analysis of 587 of the donors reported roughly 300 Gb of sequence data and around 110 million unique TCR beta sequences obtained from some 170 million T cells. Roughly 300 gigabases of sequencing data and tens of millions of unique TCR sequences were included in an early release covering 500 to 750 HLA-typed donors. Among the roughly 400 genotyped donors, around 81% belonged to the genetic ancestry cluster associated with self-reported Caucasian donors. The study aimed to test whether signatures of past pathogen exposure could be identified by cataloging public T cell receptors. The study profiled the T cell repertoires of hundreds of subjects by immunosequencing and related them to cytomegalovirus serostatus. A separate validation cohort of more than 100 different subjects was used in addition to the approximately 670-subject first cohort. High-throughput TCR immunosequencing, statistical association of individual TCRs with disease status, and machine learning were combined to predict cytomegalovirus infection status. In a later analysis, previously published TCR beta repertoires from fewer than 750 donors were re-analyzed and high-resolution HLA genotyping was added so that TCR occurrence patterns could be studied. In the later analysis, no new phenotypic data were used to find candidate immune exposures; instead, reliance was placed on TCR beta sequences and their occurrence across donors. An earlier analysis of more than 450 of the donors used high-throughput TCR beta sequencing to judge whether each TCR beta V gene segment behaved as functional or pseudogenic. Donor age, sex, ethnicity and CMV serostatus were compiled alongside the repertoire data. A later genetic analysis took genome-wide SNP genotypes for about 65% of the roughly 670 donors and used that subset as a discovery cohort. All discovery cohort repertoires had been generated on a single sequencing platform. Both class I and class II loci were covered by HLA typing, at four-digit resolution. Typing coverage differed by locus: A, B, C, DRB1 and DQB1 were typed in roughly 620-630 donors, DQA1 in 500 to 550, DPA1 in 600 to 610, and DPB1 in around 490. About five DR-DQ haplotypes were handled as single units for association and clustering, since linkage in the cohort was strong. Among roughly 400 genotyped donors of the cohort, an average of roughly 240,000 unique TCR beta nucleotide sequences were sequenced per donor, 15% to 20% of them non-productive.

The germline V gene gives CDR1 as SGHRS and CDR2 as YFSETQ. Spanning cysteine to phenylalanine, the CDR3 consists of 15 amino acids. Just the 45-base CDR3 DNA is kept, in frame starting at base 1. Clipping removes 1 base from V and 5 bases from J, with 7 as the unmatched junction base count. Study-wide findings and limitations: A later analysis found that most CMV-associated TCR beta chains appeared HLA-restricted, with HLA associations seemingly driven largely by CMV exposure. In vitro tests confirmed that a few of the cytomegalovirus-associated TCR beta chains recognize cytomegalovirus antigens. Most TCR sequences were seen in very few donors, while some public TCRs were found in many individuals. A later analysis found that TCR association rates varied across HLA loci, with DRB1 alleles showing the most associated TCRs and HLA-C alleles the fewest. Immune exposure information for the cohort was limited to CMV serostatus. The study listed over 150 TCR beta chains as associated with cytomegalovirus. The presence/absence analyses assumed that sequencing depth was roughly uniform across donors, and that assumption may not be true. Some IMGT-functional V segments, including TRBV6-2 and TRBV6-3, could not be distinguished by the 87-base-pair reads and were therefore excluded. An earlier analysis of 587 of the donors showed that most TCR beta V segments appeared in productive rearrangements either about 87% or about 30% of the time, which broadly matched IMGT annotations. Linkage disequilibrium might explain the correlated functional status among segregating V segments, but an unknown experimental factor could not be excluded. Compared with equally common non-associated chains, HLA-associated TCR beta chains in a later analysis were more clonally expanded and had lower generation probabilities. This cohort had only TCR beta chains sequenced, and the lack of alpha or paired-chain data limited which features could be detected. In a later analysis, 16,951 TCR beta sequences were associated with specific HLA alleles at a false discovery rate of 0.05. Because counts were too low, about 15 rarely observed V segments, including chromosome 9 orphons, were left out of the earlier analysis of 587 of the donors. In both the original and validation cohorts, the classifier was reported to diagnose cytomegalovirus status with high specificity and sensitivity. It was suggested by the authors that the approach could potentially be generalized to other disease states and immunological phenotypes. A further reported finding was that TCR beta sequences accurately predicted the HLA-A and HLA-B alleles for most subjects in the first cohort. V-gene and J-gene trimming of TCR beta chains was associated with a missense DCLRE1C variant in a later genetic analysis, and the association was replicated in an independent cohort. A group of highly shared sequence variants was considered likely to be a technical artifact of the sequencing pipeline. When HLA alleles, especially DR and DQ, strongly co-occurred, TCR associations were difficult to assign to individual alleles. A later analysis reported that several top co-occurrence clusters appeared linked to parvovirus B19, influenza, CMV and Epstein-Barr virus. Because HLA typing was unavailable for some donors at each locus, only the typed subset was used in association tests. Compared with the approximately 720-donor mean, donors in an Asian-associated ancestry cluster had fewer N-insertions in productive TCRs, according to a later genetic analysis.

The cohort consisted of 666 healthy bone marrow donors. Cohort members were all nominally healthy when sampled, although unrecorded immune exposures were likely present. The donor tested CMV seronegative and was one of the 352 seronegative cohort members. Each donor provided a peripheral blood sample, and peripheral blood mononuclear cells were used for TCR beta sequencing. Genomic DNA was extracted from the blood cell samples with the Qiagen DNeasy Blood Extraction Kit. Libraries were prepared through the immunoSEQ multiplex PCR assay. A mixture of 60 forward primers for TCR Vbeta segments and 13 reverse primers for TCR Jbeta segments was used in the multiplex PCR. The CDR3 region of rearranged TCR beta genes was amplified from genomic DNA by a multiplex PCR assay. The Illumina HiSeq System was used to sequence the amplified TCR beta libraries as 87-base-pair reads. The authors processed their data as follows. In a later analysis, tens of millions of unique TCR beta chains were counted across the 500 to 850 repertoires, and around 10 million of these chains were shared by at least two donors. A nearest-neighbor algorithm error-corrected the raw reads and collapsed the reads into unique sequences, merging closely related sequences to remove PCR and sequencing errors. CDR3 sequences were aligned to IMGT reference sequences to assign V, D and J gene segments. For a sequence to be retained, a match of at least six nucleotides to both a V gene segment and a J gene segment was required. A rearrangement counted as productive if the CDR3 had no stop codons and remained in frame with V and J, and every other rearrangement counted as non-productive. Following IMGT convention, CDR3 was defined as the stretch from the second conserved V-encoded cysteine up to the conserved J-encoded phenylalanine. The earlier analysis of about 590 of the donors excluded sequences that lacked an unambiguous match to a single V gene segment. An earlier analysis of a few hundred of the donors classified V segments as functional when productive rearrangements were above 56.7% and as segregating when the standard deviation between donors was above 5%. A statistical classification framework was developed to diagnose cytomegalovirus status using the catalog of TCR beta chain sequences. In a later analysis, V and J genes were assigned by comparing TCR nucleotide sequences against IMGT/GENE-DB human TR gene sequences. The TCRdist pipeline was used in a later analysis to assign CDR3 sequences and most-parsimonious VDJ recombination scenarios. A later analysis defined each TCR beta chain by its CDR3 amino acid sequence plus V-gene family, and excluded reads lacking a unique V-gene family. As a way to deal with suspected cross-contamination and a sequencing artifact, a later analysis dropped approximately 590 nucleotide sequences that were highly shared and had low generation probability. A later analysis calculated a clonal expansion index for each public chain from normalized within-repertoire ranks of inferred template counts. In a later analysis, generation probabilities were computed using a VDJ recombination model fitted to out-of-frame rearrangements, and the results were checked against IGoR. In a later analysis, TCR-TCR, TCR-HLA and TCR-CMV co-occurrence was scored with hypergeometric tests, and a repertoire-size bias correction was applied to TCR pairs. False discovery rates were estimated in a later analysis by permuting HLA or CMV assignments 20 times. In a later analysis, co-occurring TCRs were grouped with DBSCAN, and TCRdist sequence similarity was added when clustering was performed within HLA-allele-positive subsets. Repertoires with fewer than 30,000 or more than 120,000 public chains, plus five repertoires with anomalous nucleotide sharing, were excluded from co-occurrence clustering. What TCRdb holds here is the immuneACCESS table cut down to in-frame rearrangements. Part of the clones is not present; checked against another copy, under half of the missing clones reflect an unresolved V gene, and the others are unexplained. That table is the source of V, J and clone size, and D and trimming were worked out from the DNA. This sample comprises around 72,000 clones, about 80% of them detected only once. 5.5% to 7% of the sample is taken by the ten largest.

In this chain, TRBV5-1 is recombined with TRBJ2-5; TRBD2 lines up with 8 middle nucleotides. The TCR was taken from a man aged 50 to 59 in good health and CMV-seronegative. The specimen sequenced was PBMCs. The nucleotide sequence is given as TGCGCCAGCAGCTTGTCGGGACTAGTTGGTGAGACCCAGTACTTC. Its product reads: CASSLSGLVGETQYF.